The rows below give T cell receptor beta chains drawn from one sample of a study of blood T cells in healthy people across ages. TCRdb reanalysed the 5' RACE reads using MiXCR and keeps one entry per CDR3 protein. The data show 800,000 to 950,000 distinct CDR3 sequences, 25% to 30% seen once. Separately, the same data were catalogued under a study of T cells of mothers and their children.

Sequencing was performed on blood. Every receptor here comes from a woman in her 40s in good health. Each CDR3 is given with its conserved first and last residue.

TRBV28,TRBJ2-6,CASSLRYIPGANVLTF
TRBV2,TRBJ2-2,CASSVQGSTGELFF
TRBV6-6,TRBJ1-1,CASSYLGSTEAFF
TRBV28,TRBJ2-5,CASSWTGNQETQYF
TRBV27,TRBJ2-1,CASSEGQILYNEQFF
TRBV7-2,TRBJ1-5,CASSARGGQPQHF
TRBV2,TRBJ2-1,CASSEVGGGRYNEQFF
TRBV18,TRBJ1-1,CASSPSLGQLSAFF
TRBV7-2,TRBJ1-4,CASSLELAFNEKLFF
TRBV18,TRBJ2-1,CASSLHGGAAYNEQFF
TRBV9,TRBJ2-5,CASSTGTGETQYF
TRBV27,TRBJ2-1,CASSFTGRGSYNEQFF
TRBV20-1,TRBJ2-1,CSAREPTSGGAEQFF
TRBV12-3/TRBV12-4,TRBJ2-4,CANSLTSGGAAKNIQYF
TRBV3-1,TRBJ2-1,CASSDLANEQFF
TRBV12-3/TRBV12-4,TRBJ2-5,CASSLTSGQEIQYF
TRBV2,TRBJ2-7,CASSASGGGAYEQYF
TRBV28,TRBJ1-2,CASSLGVGNYGYTF
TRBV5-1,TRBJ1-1,CASSLGHVGTGEAFF
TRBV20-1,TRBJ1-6,CSAGGLAVDNSPLHF
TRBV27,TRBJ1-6,CASSLERSQGYNSPLHF
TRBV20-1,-,CSAGDTGGAYEQYF